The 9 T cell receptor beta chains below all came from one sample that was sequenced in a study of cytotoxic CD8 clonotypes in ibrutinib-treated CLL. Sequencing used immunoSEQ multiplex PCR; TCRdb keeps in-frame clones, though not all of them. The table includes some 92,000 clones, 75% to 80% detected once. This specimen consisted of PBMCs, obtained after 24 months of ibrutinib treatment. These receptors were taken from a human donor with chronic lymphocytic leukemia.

The CDR3 nucleotides read TGTGCCAGCAGCTTCTGGGTAGGGGGTAATCAGCCCCAGCATTTT. Its translation is CASSFWVGGNQPQHF. The chain links TRBV7-2 to TRBJ1-5; perhaps TRBD1 as D (6 bases). Trimming took 3 bases from V and 4 from J, leaving 13 bases between them. Germline-derived CDR1 and CDR2 are SGHTA and FQGNSA. This CDR3 contains 15 residues.

The CDR3 here is CASSLGQGSVTEAFF. In DNA, the CDR3 is TGTGCCAGCAGCTTAGGCCAGGGGTCCGTCACTGAAGCTTTCTTT. The J gene is TRBJ1-1, the V gene TRBV7-9; a weak D match, TRBD1 (6 bases). Trimming took off 1 base at V and 4 bases at J, with 13 bases between the two ends. Germline CDR1 reads SEHNR; CDR2 reads FQNEAQ (reference sequence). The CDR3 loop spans 15 amino acids.

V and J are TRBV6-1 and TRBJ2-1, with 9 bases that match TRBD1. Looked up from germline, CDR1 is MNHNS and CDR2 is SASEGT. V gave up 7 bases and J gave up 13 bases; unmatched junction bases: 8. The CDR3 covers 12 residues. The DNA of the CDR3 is TGTGCCAGCAAGGGACAGGGAGGAGGTCAGTTCTTC. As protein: CASKGQGGGQFF.

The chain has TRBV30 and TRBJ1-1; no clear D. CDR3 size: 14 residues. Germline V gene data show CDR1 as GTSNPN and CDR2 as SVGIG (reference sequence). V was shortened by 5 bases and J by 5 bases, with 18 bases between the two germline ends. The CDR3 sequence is CAWSRYWGRTEAFF. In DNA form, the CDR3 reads TGTGCCTGGTCCAGGTATTGGGGTCGTACTGAAGCTTTCTTT.

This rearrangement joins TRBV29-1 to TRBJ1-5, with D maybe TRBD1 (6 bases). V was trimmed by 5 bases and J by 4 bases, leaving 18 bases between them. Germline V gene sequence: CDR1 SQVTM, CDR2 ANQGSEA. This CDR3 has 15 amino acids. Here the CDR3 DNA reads TGCAGCGTTCAACTTGGAGGGGGGGTGAATCAGCCCCAGCATTTT. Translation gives CSVQLGGGVNQPQHF.

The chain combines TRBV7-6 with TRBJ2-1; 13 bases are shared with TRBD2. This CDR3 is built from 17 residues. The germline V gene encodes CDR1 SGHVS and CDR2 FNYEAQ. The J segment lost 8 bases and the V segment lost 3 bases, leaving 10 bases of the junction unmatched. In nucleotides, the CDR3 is TGTGCCAGCAGCTTGGGAGTCCGGACTAGCGGGAGCTATGAGCAGTTCTTC. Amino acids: CASSLGVRTSGSYEQFF.

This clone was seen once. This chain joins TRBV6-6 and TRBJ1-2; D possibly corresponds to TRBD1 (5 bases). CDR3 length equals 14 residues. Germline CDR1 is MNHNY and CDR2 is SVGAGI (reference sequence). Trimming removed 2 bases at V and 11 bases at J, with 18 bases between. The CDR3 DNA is TGTGCCAGCAGTTACCGGGGCGAGACGGGCGATTACACCTTC. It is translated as CASSYRGETGDYTF.

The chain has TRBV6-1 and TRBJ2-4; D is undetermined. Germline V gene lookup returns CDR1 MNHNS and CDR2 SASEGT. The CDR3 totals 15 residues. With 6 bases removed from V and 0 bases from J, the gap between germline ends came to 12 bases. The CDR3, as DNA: TGTGCCAGCAGGGCACTGAACCCAGCCAAAAACATTCAGTACTTC. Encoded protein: CASRALNPAKNIQYF.

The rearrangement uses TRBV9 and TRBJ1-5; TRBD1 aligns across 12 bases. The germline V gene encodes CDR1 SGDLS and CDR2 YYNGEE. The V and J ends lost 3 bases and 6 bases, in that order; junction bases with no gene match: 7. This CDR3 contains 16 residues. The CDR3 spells CASSAGTGGFGQPQHF. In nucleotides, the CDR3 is TGTGCCAGCAGCGCCGGGACAGGGGGCTTCGGTCAGCCCCAGCATTTT.